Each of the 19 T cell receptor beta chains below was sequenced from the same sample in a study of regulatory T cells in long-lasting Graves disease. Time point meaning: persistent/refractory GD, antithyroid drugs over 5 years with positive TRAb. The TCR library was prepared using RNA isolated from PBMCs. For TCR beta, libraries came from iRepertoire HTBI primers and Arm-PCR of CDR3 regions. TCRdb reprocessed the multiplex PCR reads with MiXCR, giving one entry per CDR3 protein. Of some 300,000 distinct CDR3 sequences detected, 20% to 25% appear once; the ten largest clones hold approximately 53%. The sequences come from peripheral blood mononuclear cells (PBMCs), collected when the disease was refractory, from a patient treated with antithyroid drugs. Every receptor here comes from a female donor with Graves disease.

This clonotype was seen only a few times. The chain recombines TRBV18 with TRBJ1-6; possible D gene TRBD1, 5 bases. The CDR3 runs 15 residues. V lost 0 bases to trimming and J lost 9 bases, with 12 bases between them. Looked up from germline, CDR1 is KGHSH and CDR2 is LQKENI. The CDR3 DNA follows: TGTGCCAGCTCACCACCGGTGCAGGGTAGTTCACCCCTCCACTTT. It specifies CASSPPVQGSSPLHF.

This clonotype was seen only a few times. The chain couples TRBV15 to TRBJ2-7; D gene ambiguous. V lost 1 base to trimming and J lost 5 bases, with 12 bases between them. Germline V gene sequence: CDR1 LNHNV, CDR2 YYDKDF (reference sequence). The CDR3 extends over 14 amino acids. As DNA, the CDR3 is TGTGCCACCAGCAGAGTAGATATTACCCACGAGCAGTACTTC. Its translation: CATSRVDITHEQYF.

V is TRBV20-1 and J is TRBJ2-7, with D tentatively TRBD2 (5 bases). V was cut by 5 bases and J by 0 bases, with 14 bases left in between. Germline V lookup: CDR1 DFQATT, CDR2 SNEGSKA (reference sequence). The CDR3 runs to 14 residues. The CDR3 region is CSAPGLESSYEQYF. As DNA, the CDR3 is TGCAGTGCTCCTGGACTGGAAAGCTCCTACGAGCAGTACTTC.

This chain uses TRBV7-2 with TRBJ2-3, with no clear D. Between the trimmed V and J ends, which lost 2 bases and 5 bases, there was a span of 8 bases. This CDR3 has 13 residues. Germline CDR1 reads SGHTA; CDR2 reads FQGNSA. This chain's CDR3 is CASSLQTRDTQYF. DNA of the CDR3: TGTGCCAGCAGCTTACAGACGAGAGATACGCAGTATTTT.

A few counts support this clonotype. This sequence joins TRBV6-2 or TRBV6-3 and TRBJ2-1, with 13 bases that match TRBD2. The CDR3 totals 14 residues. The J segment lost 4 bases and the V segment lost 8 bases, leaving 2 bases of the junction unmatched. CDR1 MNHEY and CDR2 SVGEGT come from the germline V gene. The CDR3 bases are TGTGCCAGCGGGACTAGCGGGGAATACAATGAGCAGTTCTTC. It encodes CASGTSGEYNEQFF.

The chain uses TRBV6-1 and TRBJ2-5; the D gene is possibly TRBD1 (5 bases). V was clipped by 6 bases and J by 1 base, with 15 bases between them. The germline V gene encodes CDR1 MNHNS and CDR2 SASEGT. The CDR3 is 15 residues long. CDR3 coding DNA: TGTGCCAGCAGGGCAGGGATGGGTCTCCAAGAGACCCAGTACTTC. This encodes CASRAGMGLQETQYF.

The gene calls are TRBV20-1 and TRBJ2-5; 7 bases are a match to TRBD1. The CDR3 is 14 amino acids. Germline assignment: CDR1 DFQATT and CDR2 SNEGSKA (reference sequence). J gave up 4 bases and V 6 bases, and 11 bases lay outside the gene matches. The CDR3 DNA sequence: TGCAGTGCCCGAAGACAGGGAAGTTTAGAGACCCAGTACTTC. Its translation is CSARRQGSLETQYF.

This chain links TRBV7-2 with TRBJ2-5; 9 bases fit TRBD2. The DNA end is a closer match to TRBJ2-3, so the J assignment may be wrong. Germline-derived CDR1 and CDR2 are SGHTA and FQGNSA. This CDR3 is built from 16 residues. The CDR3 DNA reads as TGTGCCAGCAGCCCCGTGACTAGCGGTTTCATTGACACGCAGTATTTT. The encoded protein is CASSPVTSGFIDTQYF.

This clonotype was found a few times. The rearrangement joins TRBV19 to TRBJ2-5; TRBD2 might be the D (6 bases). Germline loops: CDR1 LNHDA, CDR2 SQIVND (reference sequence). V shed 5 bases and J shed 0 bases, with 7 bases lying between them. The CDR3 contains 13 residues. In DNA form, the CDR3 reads TGTGCCAGTAGTCGGACTAACCAAGAGACCCAGTACTTC. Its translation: CASSRTNQETQYF.

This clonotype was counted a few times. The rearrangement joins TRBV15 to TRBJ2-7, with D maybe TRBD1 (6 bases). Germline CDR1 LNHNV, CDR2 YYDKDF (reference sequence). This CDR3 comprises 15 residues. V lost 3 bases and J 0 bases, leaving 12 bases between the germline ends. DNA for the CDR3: TGTGCCACCAGCAGCCGGGACACCGGCTCCTACGAGCAGTACTTC. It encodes CATSSRDTGSYEQYF.

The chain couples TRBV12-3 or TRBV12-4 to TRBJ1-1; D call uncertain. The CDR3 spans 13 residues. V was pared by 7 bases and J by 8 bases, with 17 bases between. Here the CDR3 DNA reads TGTGCCAGCATCTCAGGTTCGGGGAACGAAGCTTTCTTT. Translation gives CASISGSGNEAFF.

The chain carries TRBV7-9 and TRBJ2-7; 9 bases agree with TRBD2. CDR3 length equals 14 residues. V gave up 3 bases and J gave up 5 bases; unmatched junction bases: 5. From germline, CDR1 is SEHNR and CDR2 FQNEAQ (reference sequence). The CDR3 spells CASSFMTSGHEQYF. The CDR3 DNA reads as TGTGCCAGCAGCTTTATGACTAGCGGCCACGAGCAGTACTTC. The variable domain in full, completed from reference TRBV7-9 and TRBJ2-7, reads DTGVSQNPRHKITKRGQNVTFRCDPISEHNRLYWYRQTLGQGPEFLTYFQNEAQLEKSRLLSDRFSAERPKGSFSTLEIQRTEQGDSAMYLCASSFMTSGHEQYFGPGTRLTVT.

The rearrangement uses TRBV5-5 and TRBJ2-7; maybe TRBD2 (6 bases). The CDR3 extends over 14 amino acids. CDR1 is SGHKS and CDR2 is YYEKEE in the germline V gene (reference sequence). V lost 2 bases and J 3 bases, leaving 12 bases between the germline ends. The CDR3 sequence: CASSLSGSLYEQYF. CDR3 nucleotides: TGTGCCAGCAGCTTAAGCGGGTCCCTCTACGAGCAGTACTTC.

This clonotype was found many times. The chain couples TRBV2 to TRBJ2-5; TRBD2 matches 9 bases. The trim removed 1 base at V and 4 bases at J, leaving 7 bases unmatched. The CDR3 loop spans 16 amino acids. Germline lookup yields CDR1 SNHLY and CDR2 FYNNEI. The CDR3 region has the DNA TGTGCCAGCAGTGAAGACGGCGGGAGGGCCTCAGAGACCCAGTACTTC. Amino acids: CASSEDGGRASETQYF.

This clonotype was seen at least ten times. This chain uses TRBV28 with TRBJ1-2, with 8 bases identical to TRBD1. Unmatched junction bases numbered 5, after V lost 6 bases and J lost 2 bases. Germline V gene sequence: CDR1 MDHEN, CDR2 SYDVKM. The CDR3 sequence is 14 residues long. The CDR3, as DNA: TGTGCCAGCAGCCCAGGGGGCGGGAACTATGGCTACACCTTC. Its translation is CASSPGGGNYGYTF.

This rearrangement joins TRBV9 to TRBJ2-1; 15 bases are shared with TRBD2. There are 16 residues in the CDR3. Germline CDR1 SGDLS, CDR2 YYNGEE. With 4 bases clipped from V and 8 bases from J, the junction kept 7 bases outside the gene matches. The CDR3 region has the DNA TGTGCCAGCAGCCCTACCGGGACTAGCGGGAGGTATGAGCAGTTCTTC. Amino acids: CASSPTGTSGRYEQFF.

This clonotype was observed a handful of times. CDR3 nucleotide sequence: TGTGCCAGCAGCTTAGACTACGGGACAGAAGAAGAGACCCAGTACTTC. Translated, it gives CASSLDYGTEEETQYF. The chain combines TRBV7-9 with TRBJ2-5, with 7 bases identical to TRBD1. This CDR3 has 16 amino acids. CDR1 and CDR2 from the germline V gene are SEHNR and FQNEAQ (reference sequence). After removal of 1 base from V and 3 bases from J, the junction contained 8 bases not matched to a gene.

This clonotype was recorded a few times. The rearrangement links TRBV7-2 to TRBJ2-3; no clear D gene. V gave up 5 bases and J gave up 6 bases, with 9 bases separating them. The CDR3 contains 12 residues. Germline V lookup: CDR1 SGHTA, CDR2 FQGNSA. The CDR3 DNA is TGTGCCAGCAGCGGGTATGGGGATACGCAGTATTTT. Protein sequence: CASSGYGDTQYF.

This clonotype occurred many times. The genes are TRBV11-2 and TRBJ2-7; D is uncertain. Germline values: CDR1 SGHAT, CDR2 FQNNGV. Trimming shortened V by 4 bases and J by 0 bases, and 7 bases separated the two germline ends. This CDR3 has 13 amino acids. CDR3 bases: TGTGCCAGCAGCTCCGCTAACTCCTACGAGCAGTACTTC. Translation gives CASSSANSYEQYF.